This TCR beta chain stems from a study of Ad26.COV2.S vaccination and SARS-CoV-2 variants. The treatment: about 20 received Ad26.COV2.S at low or high dose, single or two shots; about 5 received placebo; per-sample allocation not given. The samples date from day 63 after the first vaccine or placebo injection. A note on this clone: Germline and junction disagree at one end, which may indicate a read error.

The CDR3 totals 13 residues. The germline V gene has CDR1 SSHAT and CDR2 FNYEAQ (reference sequence). The method was immunoSEQ multiplex PCR; TCRdb's version includes in-frame clones alone and lacks a portion of them. The data show roughly 420,000 clones, 88% seen once. The sample consisted of peripheral blood, taken in a trial of Ad26.COV2.S vaccine versus placebo. This chain joins TRBV7-7 and TRBJ1-5; D gene uncertain. The clonotype originates from a person between 18 and 65 years old who received the Ad26.COV2.S COVID-19 vaccine or a placebo. Written as DNA, the CDR3 is TGTGCTAGCAGCCGAAGGGAGTATCAGCCCCAGCATTTT. Translation gives CASSRREYQPQHF.